These T cell receptor beta chains were read from a single sample in a study of technical replicates of blood from a few donors. Produced via immunoSEQ multiplex PCR; TCRdb's table is partial and in-frame only. This repertoire shows some 67,000 clones, 95% to 98% found once; its top ten account for approximately 0.17%. Sequencing input: T cells isolated from PBMCs. The receptor set was obtained from a human donor in good health. The CDR3 runs from the conserved cysteine through the conserved F or W.

j_gene	len	v_gene	CDR3aa
TRBJ2-7	15	TRBV29-1	CSVEPRGTGPYEQYF
TRBJ2-7	13	TRBV4-1	CASSPPREGPIYF
TRBJ2-2	20	TRBV2	CASSEAYRQGIYLNTGELFF
TRBJ1-2	18	TRBV6-1	CASSEARRGLTSDYGYTF
TRBJ2-2	14	TRBV7-9	CASSLAGGTGELFF
TRBJ1-1	14	TRBV27	CASSFGHLHTEAFF
TRBJ2-2	14	TRBV6-5	CASSYGAGSGELFF
TRBJ1-2	14	TRBV7-9	CASSPSQGFYGYTF
TRBJ1-2	11	TRBV20-1	CSARAGYGYTF
TRBJ1-1	16	TRBV27	CASSLLGDRAGDEAFF